The 17 T cell receptor beta chains given below trace back to one sample, sequenced in a study of T cells after yellow fever vaccination (dated by TCRdb to between 2018 and 2021). The treatment or condition tag for this specimen amounts to: live attenuated yellow fever vaccine strain. The library was built by means of 5' RACE. The data were produced on an Illumina HiSeq 2500. TCRdb took the public reads, trimmed them with fastp at Q25, ran MiXCR for clone calling and kept in-frame beta chains. All rows with the same CDR3 protein become a single entry with the most common DNA and genes. This sample is represented by 170,000 or so distinct CDR3 sequences; roughly 6.2% of them were singletons. The ten top clones hold roughly 3% of the sample. The material sequenced was CD4+ T cells sorted from PBMCs, taken on the day of the first yellow fever vaccination. These receptors all come from a young man who received the YFV17D yellow fever vaccine.

In this sample, this clonotype turned up many times. V gene TRBV5-1 combines with J gene TRBJ2-2; D perhaps matches TRBD2 (6 bases). Trimming cost V 6 bases and J 0 bases, with 9 bases left between them. The length of the CDR3 is 14 residues. Germline CDR1 reads SGHRS; CDR2 reads YFSETQ. The CDR3, as DNA: TGCGCCAGCATGGAGGGGCCGAACACCGGGGAGCTGTTTTTT. Translating gives CASMEGPNTGELFF.

This clonotype was seen repeatedly, ten times or more. The V and J genes are TRBV9 and TRBJ2-1; D remains ambiguous. This CDR3 has 13 amino acids. V was shortened by 6 bases and J by 0 bases, with 7 bases between the two germline ends. The germline gives CDR1 SGDLS, CDR2 YYNGEE. The CDR3 DNA is TGTGCCAGCAATTCGGGCTCCTACAATGAGCAGTTCTTC. Protein sequence: CASNSGSYNEQFF.

This clonotype came up many times. CDR3 loop: CARYSEQGSFQPQHF. The CDR3 DNA follows: TGTGCCAGATACTCCGAACAGGGCTCGTTTCAGCCCCAGCATTTT. The genes are TRBV27 and TRBJ1-5; tentatively, D is TRBD1 (6 bases). The V end lost 9 bases, the J end lost 6 bases, and 21 bases lay between the germline ends. Germline CDR1 MNHEY, CDR2 SMNVEV (reference sequence). The CDR3 has 15 residues.

This clonotype occurred many times. CDR3 DNA sequence: TGCGCCAGCAGCTTGATGGGACATATTAATAATGAGCAGTTCTTC. This sequence encodes CASSLMGHINNEQFF. The rearrangement joins TRBV5-1 to TRBJ2-1, with D maybe TRBD1 (6 bases). V lost 1 base to trimming and J lost 7 bases, with 15 bases between them. The CDR3 has 15 residues. Germline V CDR1 and CDR2: SGHRS, YFSETQ.

This clonotype was seen many times. This chain joins TRBV11-2 and TRBJ1-1; D might be TRBD1 (6 bases). The CDR3 has 15 residues. V lost 5 bases and J 0 bases, leaving 13 bases between the germline ends. Germline V CDR1 and CDR2: SGHAT, FQNNGV. The CDR3 spells CASSPWTAMNTEAFF. The CDR3 DNA reads as TGTGCCAGCAGCCCCTGGACAGCTATGAACACTGAAGCTTTCTTT.

In this sample, this clonotype turned up a few times. The chain couples TRBV5-1 to TRBJ1-4, with D unresolved. Trimming shortened V by 4 bases and J by 4 bases, and 11 bases separated the two germline ends. Germline V gene lookup returns CDR1 SGHRS and CDR2 YFSETQ. The CDR3 is made up of 14 amino acids. CDR3 region: CASSRPGSNEKLFF. DNA of the CDR3: TGCGCCAGCAGCCGCCCGGGTAGTAATGAAAAACTGTTTTTT.

At least ten counts were recorded for this clonotype. The chain is built from TRBV4-2 and TRBJ1-5; D gene unclear. There are 14 residues in the CDR3. Trimming removed 1 base at V and 9 bases at J, with 13 bases between. The germline gives CDR1 LGHNA, CDR2 YNFKEQ. The CDR3 reads CASSQGVTVGPQHF. CDR3 nucleotide sequence: TGTGCCAGCAGCCAAGGGGTGACTGTCGGGCCCCAGCATTTT.

This clonotype was counted at least ten times. The chain recombines TRBV5-1 with TRBJ2-1, with a possible D match to TRBD2 (6 bases). Trimming pared 4 bases from V and 4 bases from J, leaving 18 bases between. The CDR3 extends over 16 amino acids. Germline CDR1 is SGHRS and CDR2 is YFSETQ. The CDR3 nucleotides read TGCGCCAGCAGCCCGGGACTCCACTCGTTGTACAATGAGCAGTTCTTC. Amino acids: CASSPGLHSLYNEQFF.

The chain employs TRBV30 and TRBJ2-1, with no clear D. Germline CDR1 GTSNPN, CDR2 SVGIG (reference sequence). Trimming removed 2 bases from V and 6 bases from J, with 8 bases in between. The CDR3 spans 12 residues. The chain's CDR3 is CAWSSSTNEQFF. DNA for the CDR3: TGTGCCTGGAGTTCCAGCACCAATGAGCAGTTCTTC.

This clonotype was seen repeatedly, ten times or more. The V gene is TRBV7-2, the J gene TRBJ2-3; D perhaps matches TRBD2 (5 bases). Germline CDR1 is SGHTA and CDR2 is FQGNSA. There are 13 residues in the CDR3. Deletions cut 2 bases from V and 4 bases from J, with 7 bases between. As DNA, the CDR3 is TGTGCCAGCAGCTTAACCGGGGCAGATACGCAGTATTTT. Protein sequence: CASSLTGADTQYF. Together with reference TRBV7-2 and TRBJ2-3, the CDR3 gives the full variable domain: GAGVSQSPSNKVTEKGKDVELRCDPISGHTALYWYRQSLGQGLEFLIYFQGNSAPDKSGLPSDRFSAERTGGSVSTLTIQRTQQEDSAVYLCASSLTGADTQYFGPGTRLTVL.

Ten or more counts support this clonotype. The CDR3: CASRGQIKAFF. Written as DNA, the CDR3 is TGCGCCAGCAGGGGACAGATTAAGGCTTTCTTT. The chain links TRBV5-1 to TRBJ1-1; 7 bases map to TRBD1. V was pared by 5 bases and J by 11 bases, with 6 bases of the junction left unmatched. In germline, CDR1 is SGHRS, CDR2 YFSETQ. This CDR3 has 11 amino acids. Looking up the rest from reference TRBV5-1 and TRBJ1-1 gives the full variable domain: KAGVTQTPRYLIKTRGQQVTLSCSPISGHRSVSWYQQTPGQGLQFLFEYFSETQRNKGNFPGRFSGRQFSNSRSEMNVSTLELGDSALYLCASRGQIKAFFGQGTRLTVV.

J is TRBJ2-3 and V is TRBV12-3 or TRBV12-4, with 9 bases matching TRBD1. V dropped 6 bases and J dropped 6; count of bases not matched to a gene: 4. The CDR3 consists of 13 residues. CDR3 sequence reads: CASRGTGQDTQYF. The CDR3 bases are TGTGCCAGCAGGGGGACAGGGCAGGATACGCAGTATTTT.

This chain links TRBV18 with TRBJ2-3, with 7 bases aligning to TRBD1. This CDR3 region has 17 residues. CDR1 and CDR2 from the germline V gene are KGHSH and LQKENI. V gave up 3 bases and J gave up 4 bases; unmatched junction bases: 13. CDR3 region: CASSPYTGQPGADTQYF. For the CDR3, the DNA is TGTGCCAGCTCACCGTATACGGGACAGCCAGGGGCAGATACGCAGTATTTT.

The rearrangement uses TRBV5-1 and TRBJ2-1; the match to TRBD2 covers 14 bases. Trimming at V came to 7 bases and at J to 2 bases, leaving 2 bases not matched to a gene. Germline lookup yields CDR1 SGHRS and CDR2 YFSETQ. The CDR3 runs to 15 residues. The CDR3 sequence: CASGLAGGTYNEQFF. The CDR3 DNA is TGCGCCAGCGGACTAGCGGGGGGTACCTACAATGAGCAGTTCTTC. Drawing the rest from reference TRBV5-1 and TRBJ2-1, the complete variable domain is KAGVTQTPRYLIKTRGQQVTLSCSPISGHRSVSWYQQTPGQGLQFLFEYFSETQRNKGNFPGRFSGRQFSNSRSEMNVSTLELGDSALYLCASGLAGGTYNEQFFGPGTRLTVL.

In this sample, this clonotype turned up many times. In nucleotides, the CDR3 is TGTGCCAGCAGGAAAACAGCCTCCTACGAGCAGTACTTC. Its translation is CASRKTASYEQYF. V usage is TRBV7-2 and J usage is TRBJ2-7; D not resolved. Germline CDR1 and CDR2: SGHTA and FQGNSA. This CDR3 region has 13 residues. The germline V and J ends were trimmed by 6 bases and 0 bases, with 9 bases remaining between them.

Many counts were recorded for this clonotype. The chain links TRBV5-6 to TRBJ2-2, with no clear D. Germline-derived CDR1 and CDR2 are SGHDT and YYEEEE. CDR3 length: 15 amino acids. V shed 4 bases and J shed 0 bases, with 10 bases lying between them. CDR3 loop: CASSPLGANTGELFF. CDR3 nucleotides: TGTGCCAGCAGCCCCTTGGGTGCGAACACCGGGGAGCTGTTTTTT. The full variable domain, its missing parts supplied by reference TRBV5-6 and TRBJ2-2, is DAGVTQSPTHLIKTRGQQVTLRCSPKSGHDTVSWYQQALGQGPQFIFQYYEEEERQRGNFPDRFSGHQFPNYSSELNVNALLLGDSALYLCASSPLGANTGELFFGEGSRLTVL.

At least ten counts were recorded for this clonotype. V is TRBV12-3 or TRBV12-4 and J is TRBJ2-5, with TRBD1 matching 9 bases. CDR3 length: 14 amino acids. The J segment lost 3 bases and the V segment lost 6 bases, leaving 5 bases of the junction unmatched. The CDR3 protein is CASRNRDREETQYF. The CDR3 DNA reads as TGTGCCAGCAGGAACAGGGACAGGGAAGAGACCCAGTACTTC.